This T cell receptor beta chain was sequenced during a study of T cells in Graves' hyperthyroidism and ophthalmopathy. Across the study: It was at initial diagnosis, before any treatment, that peripheral blood was collected. Whole-study results and caveats: The authors' 13 V-J model separated ophthalmopathy from stable hyperthyroidism.

Amplification targeted TCR beta CDR3 regions from RNA transcripts. HTBI primers were employed in a first-round RT-PCR of the TCR CDR3. A single record per CDR3 protein comes from TCRdb applying MiXCR to the multiplex PCR reads. Seen here are around 340,000 distinct CDR3 sequences, around a fifth observed once, and the top ten hold over 45%. V lost 2 bases and J lost 0; bases outside the gene matches: 4. The CDR3 is made up of 16 amino acids. Germline CDR1 and CDR2: LNHDA and SQIVND (reference sequence). No ophthalmopathy progression within 18 months constituted stable Graves' hyperthyroidism. For this clonotype: Its antigen remains unidentified.

The source of this sequence is a woman aged 45-65 years with Graves' hyperthyroidism. Sequencing was performed on blood. The chain is built from TRBV19 and TRBJ2-1; 7 bases line up with TRBD2. CDR3 in amino acids: CASSISLASSYNEQFF. The CDR3 DNA reads as TGTGCCAGTAGTATATCACTAGCGAGCTCCTACAATGAGCAGTTCTTC.